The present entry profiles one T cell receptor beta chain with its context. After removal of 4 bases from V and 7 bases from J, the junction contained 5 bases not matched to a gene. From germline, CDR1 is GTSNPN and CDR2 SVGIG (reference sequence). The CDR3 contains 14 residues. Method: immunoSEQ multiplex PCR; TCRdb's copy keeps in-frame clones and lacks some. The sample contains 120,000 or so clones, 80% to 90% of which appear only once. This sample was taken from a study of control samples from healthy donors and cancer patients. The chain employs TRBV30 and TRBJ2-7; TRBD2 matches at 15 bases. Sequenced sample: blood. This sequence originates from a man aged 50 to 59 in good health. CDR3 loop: CAWTWTSGGGEQYF. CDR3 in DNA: TGTGCCTGGACTTGGACTAGCGGGGGGGGAGAGCAGTACTTC.